This TCR beta chain was obtained from a study of blood T cell repertoires in COVID-19. Study-wide background: Samples came from the United States, Italy and Spain, spanning acute and convalescent COVID-19. T cells, B-cell-depleted T cells, or PBMCs supplied cDNA or gDNA.

This clone was seen a few times. This CDR3 comprises 15 residues. The V and J ends lost 1 base and 3 bases respectively, with 13 bases between them. Per germline, CDR1 LNHDA and CDR2 SQIVND (reference sequence). Under the authors' procedure: Estimation of nucleated cell counts relied on the amplification of reference gene primers. The repertoire was sequenced with immunoSEQ multiplex PCR; TCRdb's copy has only in-frame clones and lacks some. The V and J calls and the clone size are those of that table, but D and trimming were determined from the DNA. The data contain tens of thousands of clones, more than 75% of them singletons.

The clonotype originates from a woman over 75 with active or convalescent COVID-19. The sample taken for sequencing was peripheral blood. The chain couples TRBV19 to TRBJ2-7, with a weak D call TRBD1 (6 bases). DNA of the CDR3: TGTGCCAGTAGTATAGTCGGACAGCCCCACTACGAGCAGTACTTC. The encoded protein is CASSIVGQPHYEQYF.